This T cell receptor beta chain was retrieved from a study of regulatory T cells in long-lasting Graves disease. Arm-PCR with iRepertoire HTBI primers amplified the CDR3 regions for these TCR beta libraries. TCRdb used MiXCR to reprocess the multiplex PCR reads, holding one entry per CDR3 protein. Of a few hundred thousand distinct CDR3 sequences listed, around 23% are singletons. The sample holds many counts of this clonotype. Its antigen is not identified. Time point noted: persistent/refractory GD, antithyroid drugs over 5 years with positive TRAb. The TCR library was made from RNA extracted from PBMCs. As a group, patients came from one endocrinology department in Xi'an, China. EDTA tubes were used for drawing roughly 9 milliliters of peripheral blood. Study-level findings and limits: Researchers examined only peripheral blood and not thyroid tissue. In persistent patients, shared public clonotypes (under 3,000) outnumbered those in new patients (nearly 1,000).

The sequences come from peripheral blood mononuclear cells (PBMCs), collected when the disease was refractory, from a patient treated with antithyroid drugs. The sequence came from a woman in her 40s with Graves disease.

Written as DNA, the CDR3 is TGTGCCAGCAGTTCCCCCGTCGGGGTCTTCAGGACAGGGGACTACGAGCAGTACTTC. Encoded protein: CASSSPVGVFRTGDYEQYF. The chain employs TRBV28 and TRBJ2-7; 9 bases map to TRBD1. Germline CDR1 is MDHEN and CDR2 is SYDVKM. Trimming took 4 bases from V and 3 from J; bases not matched to a gene: 19. The CDR3 contains 19 residues. Based on the CDR3 plus reference TRBV28 and TRBJ2-7, the full variable domain is DVKVTQSSRYLVKRTGEKVFLECVQDMDHENMFWYRQDPGLGLRLIYFSYDVKMKEKGDIPEGYSVSREKKERFSLILESASTNQTSMYLCASSSPVGVFRTGDYEQYFGPGTRLTVT.